This TCR beta chain was recovered during a study of cytomegalovirus exposure and HLA in healthy donors. Comment on this clone: Its antigen is not identified.

The PCR contained 60 Vbeta and 13 Jbeta primers. Clones were sequenced by immunoSEQ multiplex PCR, and TCRdb holds only the in-frame ones, with some missing. The table has some 95,000 clones, about 70% seen once. Overall study results and limits: TCR beta V segments were, for the most part, productive about 87% or about 30% of the time in an earlier analysis. Fewer N-insertions than the 666-donor mean were reportedly shown by an Asian-associated ancestry cluster in a later analysis. Immune exposure information available was restricted to CMV serostatus.

The receptor was derived from a female donor in good health and CMV-seronegative. Sequencing was done on a sample of PBMCs.

CDR3 nucleotide sequence: TGTGCCAGCAGTGATCCTAGTGGAGAGAACACCGGGGAGCTGTTTTTT. Translated: CASSDPSGENTGELFF. The V and J genes are TRBV28 and TRBJ2-2; D uncertain. CDR3 length: 16 residues. Deletions cut 5 bases from V and 1 base from J, with 14 bases between. Looked up from germline, CDR1 is MDHEN and CDR2 is SYDVKM.